These 7 T cell receptor beta chains share one sample of origin, sequenced in a study of response to subunit inactivated influenza vaccine. MiXCR was run by TCRdb on the RT-PCR reads, yielding one entry per CDR3 protein. The profile shows a few hundred thousand distinct CDR3 sequences, 21% of them singletons. This sample comprised PBMCs from blood, obtained 21 months after vaccination. The receptor source for this set is a man between 50 and 70 years old who received an inactivated influenza vaccine.

This chain joins TRBV12-3 or TRBV12-4 and TRBJ2-1, with 10 bases matching TRBD2. The V segment lost 4 bases and the J segment 3 bases; nucleotides outside the gene matches: 15. The CDR3 spans 19 residues. The CDR3 nucleotides are TGTGCCAGCAGTTATCTATTGAGGACTAGCGGAGAGATCTACAATGAGCAGTTCTTC. Residues: CASSYLLRTSGEIYNEQFF.

The rearrangement joins TRBV25-1 to TRBJ2-7; the D gene could be TRBD1 or TRBD2 (5 bases each). The CDR3 sequence is 14 residues long. Germline V gives CDR1 MGHDK, CDR2 SYGVNS. Between the trimmed V and J ends, which lost 8 bases and 4 bases, there was a span of 18 bases. The CDR3 loop is CASSRDGMQYEQYF. The CDR3 DNA reads as TGTGCCAGCTCGAGGGACGGTATGCAATACGAGCAGTACTTC.

This chain links TRBV12-3 or TRBV12-4 with TRBJ1-4; 11 positions match TRBD1. This CDR3 spans 16 amino acids. Trimming took 5 bases from V and 8 from J; bases not matched to a gene: 10. In DNA form, the CDR3 reads TGTGCCAGCAGTCCGCGTCCCGGGACAGGGGGAGAAAAACTGTTTTTT. Encoded protein: CASSPRPGTGGEKLFF.

Here the CDR3 DNA reads TGCAGTGCTAGCCAGCCGGGCCAAGCTAACTATGGCTACACCTTC. It is translated as CSASQPGQANYGYTF. The rearrangement links TRBV20-1 to TRBJ1-2, with no clear D. The CDR3 loop spans 15 amino acids. The V end lost 3 bases, the J end lost 0 bases, and 14 bases lay between the germline ends. Germline V gene data show CDR1 as DFQATT and CDR2 as SNEGSKA (reference sequence).

V usage is TRBV3-1 and J usage is TRBJ2-1; D perhaps matches TRBD2 (6 bases). The germline gives CDR1 LGHDT, CDR2 YNNKEL (reference sequence). The CDR3 is 14 amino acids. V dropped 1 base and J dropped 7 bases, with 11 bases sitting between them. CDR3 residues: CASSQVLASNEQFF. The CDR3 DNA reads TGTGCCAGCAGCCAAGTTCTAGCGTCAAATGAGCAGTTCTTC.

This clonotype has a handful of counts. The genes are TRBV6-5 and TRBJ1-4; D unresolved. CDR3 size: 15 residues. CDR1 is MNHEY, CDR2 SVGAGI, per germline. V gave up 0 bases and J gave up 5 bases, with 10 bases separating them. In DNA, the CDR3 is TGTGCCAGCAGTTACTCGGGATACCTAAATGAAAAACTGTTTTTT. Translating it yields CASSYSGYLNEKLFF.

CDR3 sequence reads: CASSPQDYLSTDTQYF. The CDR3, as DNA: TGTGCCAGCAGTCCCCAGGACTATTTGAGCACAGATACGCAGTATTTT. V usage is TRBV12-3 or TRBV12-4 and J usage is TRBJ2-3; D may be TRBD2 (6 bases). V lost 5 bases and J lost 0, with 15 bases in between. The CDR3 extends over 16 amino acids.